What follows describes a single T cell receptor beta chain. The germline V gene has CDR1 KGHSH and CDR2 LQKENI. V dropped 0 bases and J dropped 5; count of bases not matched to a gene: 12. There are 17 residues in the CDR3. The data stem from a study of blood T cell repertoires in COVID-19. Across the whole study: The samples span acute and convalescent COVID-19 from the United States, Italy and Spain. Sources were T cells, B-cell-depleted T cells, or PBMCs; the material itself was cDNA or gDNA.

As processed by the authors: Reference gene primer amplification in the assay estimated nucleated cell counts. Libraries were prepared by immunoSEQ multiplex PCR; TCRdb keeps only in-frame clonotypes and omits some of them. V, J and clone size are taken as reported in that table, and D and trimming were inferred from the DNA itself. Here the sample spans a few hundred thousand clones, roughly four fifths being singletons. Sequencing was done on a sample of peripheral blood. The receptor comes from a human donor with acute or convalescent COVID-19. The donor label of this sample is uncertain. The chain carries TRBV18 and TRBJ2-7; 8 bases fit TRBD1. Here the CDR3 DNA reads TGTGCCAGCTCACCACCGGGTCGCACAGGGGGTCGGAACGAGCAGTACTTC. Amino acids: CASSPPGRTGGRNEQYF.